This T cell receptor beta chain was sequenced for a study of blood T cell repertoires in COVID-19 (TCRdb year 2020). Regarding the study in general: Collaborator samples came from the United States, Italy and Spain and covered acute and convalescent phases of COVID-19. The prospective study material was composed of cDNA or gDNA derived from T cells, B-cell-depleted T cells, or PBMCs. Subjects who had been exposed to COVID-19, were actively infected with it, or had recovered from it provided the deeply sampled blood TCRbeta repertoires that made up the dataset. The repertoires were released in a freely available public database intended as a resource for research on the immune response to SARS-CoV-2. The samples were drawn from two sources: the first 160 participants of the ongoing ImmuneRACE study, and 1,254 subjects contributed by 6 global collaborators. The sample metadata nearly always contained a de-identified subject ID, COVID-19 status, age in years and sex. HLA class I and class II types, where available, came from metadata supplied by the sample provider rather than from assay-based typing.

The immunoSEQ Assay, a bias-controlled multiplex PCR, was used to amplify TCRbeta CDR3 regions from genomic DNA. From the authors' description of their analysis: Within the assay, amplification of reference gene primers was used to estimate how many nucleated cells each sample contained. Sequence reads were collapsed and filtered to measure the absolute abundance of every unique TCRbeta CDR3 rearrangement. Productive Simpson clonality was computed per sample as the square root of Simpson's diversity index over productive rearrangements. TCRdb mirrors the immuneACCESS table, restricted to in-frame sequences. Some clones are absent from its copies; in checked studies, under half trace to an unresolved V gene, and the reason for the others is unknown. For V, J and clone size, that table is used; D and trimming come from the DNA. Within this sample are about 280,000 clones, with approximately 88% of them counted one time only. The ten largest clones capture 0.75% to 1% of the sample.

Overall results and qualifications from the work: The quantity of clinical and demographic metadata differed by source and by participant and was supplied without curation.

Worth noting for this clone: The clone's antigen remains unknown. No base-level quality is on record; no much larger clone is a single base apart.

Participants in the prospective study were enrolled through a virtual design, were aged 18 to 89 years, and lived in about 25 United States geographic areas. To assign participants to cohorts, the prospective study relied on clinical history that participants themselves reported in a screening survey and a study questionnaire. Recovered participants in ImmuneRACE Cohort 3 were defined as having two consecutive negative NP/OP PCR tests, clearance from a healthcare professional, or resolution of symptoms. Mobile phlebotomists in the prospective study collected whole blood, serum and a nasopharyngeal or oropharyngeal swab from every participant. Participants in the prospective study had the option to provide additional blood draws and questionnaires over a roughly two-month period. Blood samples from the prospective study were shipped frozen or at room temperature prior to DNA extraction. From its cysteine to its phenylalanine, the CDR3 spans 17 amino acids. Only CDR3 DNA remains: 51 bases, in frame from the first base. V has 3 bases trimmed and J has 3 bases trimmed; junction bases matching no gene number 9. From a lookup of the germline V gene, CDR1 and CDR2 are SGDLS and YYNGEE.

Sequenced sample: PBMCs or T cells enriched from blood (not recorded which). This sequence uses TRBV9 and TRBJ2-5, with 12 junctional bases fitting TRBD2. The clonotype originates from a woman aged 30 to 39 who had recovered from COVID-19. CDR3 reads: CASSEGASGGAEETQYF. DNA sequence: TGTGCCAGCAGCGAGGGAGCTAGCGGGGGGGCCGAAGAGACCCAGTACTTC. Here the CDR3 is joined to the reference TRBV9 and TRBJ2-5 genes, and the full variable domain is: DSGVTQTPKHLITATGQRVTLRCSPRSGDLSVYWYQQSLDQGLQFLIQYYNGEERAKGNILERFSAQQFPDLHSELNLSSLELGDSALYFCASSEGASGGAEETQYFGPGTRLLVL.